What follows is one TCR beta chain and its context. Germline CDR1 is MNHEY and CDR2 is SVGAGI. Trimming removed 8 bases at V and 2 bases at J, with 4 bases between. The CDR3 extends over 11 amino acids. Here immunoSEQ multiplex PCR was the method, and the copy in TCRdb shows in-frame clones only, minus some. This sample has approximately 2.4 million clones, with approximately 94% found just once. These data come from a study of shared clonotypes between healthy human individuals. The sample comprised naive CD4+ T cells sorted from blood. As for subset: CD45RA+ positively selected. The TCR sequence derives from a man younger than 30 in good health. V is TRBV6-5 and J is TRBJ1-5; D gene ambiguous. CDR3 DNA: TGTGCCAGCTTGGGCAATCAGCCCCAGCATTTT. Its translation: CASLGNQPQHF.